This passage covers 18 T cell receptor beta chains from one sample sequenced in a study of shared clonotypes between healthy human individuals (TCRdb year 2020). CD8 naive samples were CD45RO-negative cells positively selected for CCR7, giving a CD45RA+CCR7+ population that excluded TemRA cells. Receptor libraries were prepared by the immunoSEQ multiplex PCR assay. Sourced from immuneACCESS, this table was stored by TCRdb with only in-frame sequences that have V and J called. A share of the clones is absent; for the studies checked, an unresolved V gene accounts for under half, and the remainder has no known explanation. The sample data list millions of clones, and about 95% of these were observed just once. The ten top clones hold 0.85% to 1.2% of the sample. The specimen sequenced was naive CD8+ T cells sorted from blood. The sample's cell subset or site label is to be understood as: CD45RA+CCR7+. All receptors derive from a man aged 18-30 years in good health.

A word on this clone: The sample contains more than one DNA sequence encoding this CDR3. The CDR3 reads CASSLDRPYEQYF. The DNA for the CDR3 is TGCGCCAGCAGCTTGGATAGACCCTACGAGCAGTACTTC. The V call is TRBV5-1, the J call TRBJ2-7; D gene ambiguous. The V and J ends lost 0 bases and 2 bases respectively, with 6 bases between them. From germline, CDR1 is SGHRS and CDR2 YFSETQ. The CDR3 is 13 amino acids.

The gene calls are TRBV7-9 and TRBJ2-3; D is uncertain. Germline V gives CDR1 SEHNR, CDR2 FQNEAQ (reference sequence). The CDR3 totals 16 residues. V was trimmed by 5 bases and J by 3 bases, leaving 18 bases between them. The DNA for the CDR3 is TGTGCCAGCAGCCCAGAATACGGTCTTGGGACAGATACGCAGTATTTT. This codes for CASSPEYGLGTDTQYF.

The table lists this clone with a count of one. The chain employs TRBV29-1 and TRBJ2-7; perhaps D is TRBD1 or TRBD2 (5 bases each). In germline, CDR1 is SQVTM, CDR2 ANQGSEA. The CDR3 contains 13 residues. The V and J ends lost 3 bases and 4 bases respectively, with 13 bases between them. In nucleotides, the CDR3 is TGCAGCGTTGATGAGGGGCTTGGGTACGAGCAGTACTTC. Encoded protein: CSVDEGLGYEQYF.

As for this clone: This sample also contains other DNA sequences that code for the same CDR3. Written as DNA, the CDR3 is TGTGCCAGCAGCTTAGGGACGGCCTACGAGCAGTACTTC. Amino acid sequence: CASSLGTAYEQYF. This chain connects TRBV27 to TRBJ2-7, with D perhaps assigned TRBD1 or TRBD2 (5 bases each). V lost 6 bases, J lost 2 bases, and 11 bases lay in between. The CDR3 runs to 13 residues. CDR1 and CDR2 from the germline V gene are MNHEY and SMNVEV (reference sequence).

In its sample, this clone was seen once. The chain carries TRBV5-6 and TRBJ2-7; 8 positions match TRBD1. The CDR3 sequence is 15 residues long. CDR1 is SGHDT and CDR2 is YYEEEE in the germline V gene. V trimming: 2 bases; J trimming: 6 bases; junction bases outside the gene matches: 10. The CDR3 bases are TGTGCCAGCAGCTTTTTAGTGGGCCAGGGGGCCGAGCAGTACTTC. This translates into CASSFLVGQGAEQYF.

The CDR3 coding sequence is TGTGCCAGCAGTTACTCGACCAGGATGTTCGACGAGCAGTACTTC. It specifies CASSYSTRMFDEQYF. The chain couples TRBV6-5 to TRBJ2-7; D remains ambiguous. Germline CDR1 is MNHEY and CDR2 is SVGAGI. Trimming left V 0 bases short and J 5 bases short, with 14 bases between. This CDR3 has 15 amino acids.

The CDR3: CASSLGFGGERETQYF. CDR3 sequence (DNA): TGTGCCAGCAGTTTAGGTTTCGGGGGGGAGAGGGAGACCCAGTACTTC. This chain joins TRBV28 and TRBJ2-5; TRBD2 matches 8 bases. Germline lookup yields CDR1 MDHEN and CDR2 SYDVKM. J was trimmed by 5 bases and V by 2 bases; bases with no gene match: 10. The CDR3 totals 16 residues.

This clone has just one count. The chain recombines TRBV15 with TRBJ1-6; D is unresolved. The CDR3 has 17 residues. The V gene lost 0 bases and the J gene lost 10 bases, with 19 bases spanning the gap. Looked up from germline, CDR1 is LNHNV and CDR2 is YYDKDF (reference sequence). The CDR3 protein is CATSRDHPTERSSPLHF. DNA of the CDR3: TGTGCCACCAGCAGAGATCACCCGACGGAACGGAGCTCACCCCTCCACTTT.

The CDR3 DNA reads TGTGCCAGTAGTATAGCTTCAGGATATAATTCACCCCTCCACTTT. The encoded protein is CASSIASGYNSPLHF. The chain carries TRBV19 and TRBJ1-6; no firm D call. Trimming stripped 1 base from V and 4 bases from J, with 8 bases between. Per germline, CDR1 LNHDA and CDR2 SQIVND (reference sequence). CDR3 size: 15 residues.

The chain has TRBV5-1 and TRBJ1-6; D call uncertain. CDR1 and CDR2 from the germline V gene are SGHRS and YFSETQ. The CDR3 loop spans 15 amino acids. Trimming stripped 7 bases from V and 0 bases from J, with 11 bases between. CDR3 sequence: CASSEGSSYNSPLHF. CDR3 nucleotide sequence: TGCGCCAGCTCAGAAGGGAGCTCCTATAATTCACCCCTCCACTTT. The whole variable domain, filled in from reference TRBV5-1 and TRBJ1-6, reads KAGVTQTPRYLIKTRGQQVTLSCSPISGHRSVSWYQQTPGQGLQFLFEYFSETQRNKGNFPGRFSGRQFSNSRSEMNVSTLELGDSALYLCASSEGSSYNSPLHFGNGTRLTVT.

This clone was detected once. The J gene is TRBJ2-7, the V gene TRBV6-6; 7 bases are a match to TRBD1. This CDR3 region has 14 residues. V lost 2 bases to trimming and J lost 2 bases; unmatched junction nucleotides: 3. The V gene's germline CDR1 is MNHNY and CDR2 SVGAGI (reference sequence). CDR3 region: CASSYADRAYEQYF. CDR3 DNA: TGTGCCAGCAGTTACGCCGACAGGGCCTACGAGCAGTACTTC.

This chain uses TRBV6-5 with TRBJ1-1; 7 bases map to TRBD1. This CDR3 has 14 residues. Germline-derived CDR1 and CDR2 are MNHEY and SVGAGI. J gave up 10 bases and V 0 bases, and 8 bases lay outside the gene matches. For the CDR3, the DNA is TGTGCCAGCAGTTACTCCATCCAGGGGGGCGTAGCTTTCTTT. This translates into CASSYSIQGGVAFF.

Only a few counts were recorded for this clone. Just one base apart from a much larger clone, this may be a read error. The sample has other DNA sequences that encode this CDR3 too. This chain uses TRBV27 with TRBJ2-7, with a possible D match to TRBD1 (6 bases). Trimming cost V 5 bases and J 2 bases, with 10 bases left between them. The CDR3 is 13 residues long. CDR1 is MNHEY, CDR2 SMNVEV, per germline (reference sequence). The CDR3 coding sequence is TGTGCCAGCAGTGTACAGGGTACCTACGAGCAGTACTTC. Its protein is CASSVQGTYEQYF.

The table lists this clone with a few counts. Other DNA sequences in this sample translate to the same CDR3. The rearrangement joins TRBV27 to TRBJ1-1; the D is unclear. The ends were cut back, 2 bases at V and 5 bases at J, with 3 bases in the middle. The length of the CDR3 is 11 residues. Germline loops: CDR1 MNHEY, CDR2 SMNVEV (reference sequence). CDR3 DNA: TGTGCCAGCAGTTTAGGGACTGAAGCTTTCTTT. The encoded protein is CASSLGTEAFF.

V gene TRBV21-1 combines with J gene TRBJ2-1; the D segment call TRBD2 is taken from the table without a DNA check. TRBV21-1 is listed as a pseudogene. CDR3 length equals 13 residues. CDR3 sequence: CANVTSGRYEQFF. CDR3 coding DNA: TGTGCCAACGTAACTAGCGGGAGATATGAGCAGTTCTTC.

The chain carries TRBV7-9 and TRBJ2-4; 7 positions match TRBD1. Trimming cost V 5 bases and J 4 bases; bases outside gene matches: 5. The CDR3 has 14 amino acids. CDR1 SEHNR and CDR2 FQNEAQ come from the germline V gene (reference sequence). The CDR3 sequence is CASSGPGQKNIQYF. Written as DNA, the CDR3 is TGTGCCAGCAGCGGACCGGGACAGAAAAACATTCAGTACTTC.

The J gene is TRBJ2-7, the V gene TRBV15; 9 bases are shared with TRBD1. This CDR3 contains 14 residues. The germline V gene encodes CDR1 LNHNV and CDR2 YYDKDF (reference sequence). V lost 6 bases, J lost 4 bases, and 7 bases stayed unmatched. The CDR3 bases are TGTGCCACCAGGGATCCGGGACAGGGATACGAGCAGTACTTC. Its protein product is CATRDPGQGYEQYF.

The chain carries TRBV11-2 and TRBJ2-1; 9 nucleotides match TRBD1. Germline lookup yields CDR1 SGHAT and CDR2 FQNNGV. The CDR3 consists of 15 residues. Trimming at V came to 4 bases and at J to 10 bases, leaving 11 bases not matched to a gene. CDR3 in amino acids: CASSSRDRVWGEQFF. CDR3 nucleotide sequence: TGTGCCAGCAGCTCCCGGGACAGGGTTTGGGGGGAGCAGTTCTTC.